The 4 T cell receptor beta chains below come from one sample, sequenced in a study of response to subunit inactivated influenza vaccine. TCRdb processed the RT-PCR reads anew with MiXCR; each CDR3 protein has one entry. The table lists 550,000 to 800,000 distinct CDR3 sequences, approximately 15% of them singletons, with 5.5% to 7% in the top ten. Sequencing used PBMCs from blood, obtained 14 to 15 days before vaccination. The receptors derive from a man aged 50 to 60 who received an inactivated influenza vaccine.

This clonotype was picked up many times. CDR3 protein: CASSLAGAGGADTQYF. CDR3 DNA: TGCGCCAGCAGCTTGGCCGGGGCGGGGGGAGCAGATACGCAGTATTTT. This chain uses TRBV5-1 with TRBJ2-3; 8 nucleotides agree with TRBD2. Germline V gene lookup returns CDR1 SGHRS and CDR2 YFSETQ. This CDR3 is 16 amino acids long. Trimming at V came to 0 bases and at J to 4 bases, leaving 7 bases not matched to a gene.

The V and J genes are TRBV28 and TRBJ1-2, with D possibly matching TRBD1 (5 bases). This CDR3 is built from 13 residues. The germline CDR1 and CDR2 sequences are MDHEN and SYDVKM. Trimming took off 4 bases at V and 7 bases at J, with 13 bases between the two ends. CDR3 bases: TGTGCCAGCAGTTCGGCGGGGGGGAGTGGCTACACCTTC. Translation gives CASSSAGGSGYTF.

This chain links TRBV6-2 or TRBV6-3 with TRBJ2-2; D uncertain. Germline V CDR1 and CDR2: MNHEY, SVGEGT. V was pared by 10 bases and J by 3 bases, with 9 bases between. This CDR3 spans 12 amino acids. DNA of the CDR3: TGTGCCACCCGACGCGACACCGGGGAGCTGTTTTTT. It translates to CATRRDTGELFF.

In its sample, this clonotype was seen a few times. V and J are TRBV5-1 and TRBJ2-1, with D possibly matching TRBD2 (6 bases). This CDR3 comprises 14 residues. Trimming stripped 0 bases from V and 5 bases from J, with 9 bases between. From germline, CDR1 is SGHRS and CDR2 YFSETQ. CDR3: CASSLGDFNNEQFF. The CDR3 nucleotides are TGCGCCAGCAGCTTGGGGGACTTTAACAATGAGCAGTTCTTC.